This T cell receptor (beta chain) derives from a study of T cells after yellow fever vaccination. Using its own MiXCR run on the 5' RACE reads, TCRdb lists one record per CDR3 protein. Here the sample spans hundreds of thousands of distinct CDR3 sequences, around 13% being singletons. The CDR3 runs 12 residues. V was cut by 5 bases and J by 4 bases, with 10 bases left in between. Germline loops: CDR1 GTSNPN, CDR2 SVGIG (reference sequence). The TCR comes from a man between 18 and 35 years old who received the YFV17D yellow fever vaccine. This chain connects TRBV30 to TRBJ2-3, with D perhaps given as TRBD1 or TRBD2 (6 bases each). The sequenced sample was CD4+ T cells sorted from PBMCs, obtained 15 days after the yellow fever booster vaccination. The CDR3 DNA reads as TGTGCCTGGGAGGGGGGCTCAGATACGCAGTATTTT. Protein product: CAWEGGSDTQYF.